This TCR beta chain was identified during a study of monozygotic twins with inflammatory bowel disease. In the case of this clonotype: Its antigen is still unknown.

General observations from the study: No single strong signal or clonotype associated with IBD was supported. Perhaps reflecting limited power, concordant and discordant twins did not differ in repertoire similarity.

The TCR libraries each used total RNA (roughly 3,500 ng per library). Molecular identifiers with 6-nucleotide sample barcodes were added during cDNA synthesis via template switching. TCRdb re-called the 5' RACE reads; every CDR3 protein appears as one record, without DNA. This table holds some 440,000 distinct CDR3 sequences. Sample: blood. This clonotype originated in a human donor with ulcerative colitis or Crohn's disease, or a healthy co-twin of an affected twin (not recorded which).

The CDR3: CSGGGESTDTQYF. V is TRBV29-1 and J is TRBJ2-3; absent DNA, TCRdb's TRBD1 call cannot be checked. This CDR3 is 13 amino acids long. Germline CDR1 is SQVTM and CDR2 is ANQGSEA.